This TCR beta chain derives from a study of Ad26.COV2.S vaccination and SARS-CoV-2 variants (dated by TCRdb to about 2021). As for the study more broadly: Vaccine-arm donors came from COV1001, a multicentre, randomized, double-blind, placebo-controlled phase I-IIa trial of Ad26.COV2.S in healthy adults. TCRbeta repertoire sequencing served as the tool for gauging how specific and how broad the SARS-CoV-2-reactive T cell receptors were following Ad26.COV2.S vaccination. Dosing of Ad26.COV2.S was intramuscular, at either 5x10^10 or 1x10^11 viral particles, delivered as one shot or as two shots spaced 56 days apart. Participants in the trial were split at random into five groups of five each, receiving low-dose or high-dose Ad26.COV2.S once or twice, or else placebo on both occasions. The TCR-sequenced set comprised about 32 samples: roughly 19 Ad26.COV2.S vaccine recipients, 5 placebo recipients and 8 SARS-CoV-2 convalescent individuals. Throughout the experiments and outcome assessment, investigators stayed blinded to trial group allocation.

On the study overall, not on this receptor specifically: According to the authors, total T cell responses may have been underestimated by the TCR breadth and depth analyses. Ad26.COV2.S recipients had higher spike-specific TCR breadth than placebo recipients (P = 0.0014). After vaccination, spike-specific CD8+ and CD4+ T cell responses were reported to show substantial breadth. Vaccine and placebo recipients had comparable non-spike TCR breadth, which fits with the vaccine containing only spike. The study was not powered for comparison of responses between vaccine doses or regimens.

CDR1 and CDR2 were assigned from the germline V gene (reference sequence) as LNHDA and SQIVND. The junction carries 16 bases between V and J, which are trimmed by 1 base and 7 bases respectively. From cysteine to phenylalanine, the CDR3 is 15 amino acids long. The only DNA kept is the CDR3, 45 bases in frame from the first base. This clone was observed once. What antigen it recognizes has not been identified. It has no much larger one-base neighbor in the sample; base qualities were not kept. The immunoSEQ Assay was used to sequence TCRbeta CDR3 regions. After extraction, genomic DNA underwent amplification by bias-controlled multiplex PCR, followed by high-throughput sequencing. Per the original workflow: To quantify the absolute abundance of every unique TCRbeta CDR3 region, sequences were collapsed and filtered. T cell fraction was estimated by normalizing TCRbeta template counts to usable DNA, with usable DNA measured through amplification of reference genes found in all nucleated cells. Repertoire TCRs were annotated as SARS-CoV-2-specific by exact matching of V gene, CDR3 amino acid sequence and J gene to a known reactive TCR set. MIRA supplied the reference SARS-CoV-2 TCR set, which was filtered for enrichment in COVID-19-positive ImmuneCODE repertoires so that public or cross-reactive TCRs were removed. Using the MIRA antigens, annotated TCRs were further analysed by specific ORF or by position within an ORF. Breadth was defined as annotated unique rearrangements over total unique productive rearrangements; depth was the summed frequency of those rearrangements. Two-sided Wilcoxon rank-sum tests were applied when comparing TCR breadth between groups. TCRdb re-hosts the immuneACCESS table, in-frame sequences only. Its copies lack some clones; in the studies checked, an unresolved V gene accounts for under half of them, and the cause for the rest is not known. D and trimming were read from the DNA, whereas the V and J calls and clone size are those reported in that table. Across this sample there are roughly 270,000 clones, with roughly 86% seen only once. In total, the top ten clones hold over 2.5% of the sample.

The meaning of the sample's treatment or condition label: some 20 received Ad26.COV2.S at low or high dose, single or two shots; about 5 received placebo; per-sample allocation not given. Repertoires of vaccine and placebo recipients were sequenced from samples collected on day 63 after the first injection. Cohort 1b enrolled about two dozen adults aged 18-55 years at a single site in Boston, USA, between 29 July and 7 August 2020. Ad26.COV2.S was a replication-incompetent adenovirus type 26 vector expressing a prefusion-stabilized SARS-CoV-2 spike protein from the original Wuhan strain. The source is a person between 18 and 59 years old who received the Ad26.COV2.S COVID-19 vaccine or a placebo. In this chain, TRBV19 is recombined with TRBJ2-5; the D gene cannot be resolved reliably. This sample comprised peripheral blood, obtained in a trial of Ad26.COV2.S vaccine versus placebo. The CDR3 here reads CASSIGRATARTQYF. The DNA reads as follows: TGTGCCAGTAGTATAGGAAGGGCGACTGCAAGGACCCAGTACTTC.